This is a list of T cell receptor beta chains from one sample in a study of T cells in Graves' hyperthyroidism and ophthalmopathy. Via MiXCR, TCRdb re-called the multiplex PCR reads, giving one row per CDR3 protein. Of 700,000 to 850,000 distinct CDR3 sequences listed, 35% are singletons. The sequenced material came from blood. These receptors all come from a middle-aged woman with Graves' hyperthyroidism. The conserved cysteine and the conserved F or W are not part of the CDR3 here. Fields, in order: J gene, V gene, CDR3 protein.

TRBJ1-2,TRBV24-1,ATSDFPTGRKGYT
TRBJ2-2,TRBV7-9,ASSLIPPGGSGELF
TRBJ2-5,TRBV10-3,AISRLGETQY
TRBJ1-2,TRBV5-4,ASRPGTVPYGYT
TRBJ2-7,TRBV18,ASSPGSSEQY
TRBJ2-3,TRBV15,ATSRETAVRGTYTQY
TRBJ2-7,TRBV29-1,SVEESSYEQY
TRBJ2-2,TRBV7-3,ASSSLVGGELF
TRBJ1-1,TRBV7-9,ASSWVRGLNTEAF
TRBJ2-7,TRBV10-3,AISRTASGGRTYEQY
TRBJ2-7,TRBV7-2,ASSLPPTEQY
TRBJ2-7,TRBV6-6,ASSYPVEEQY
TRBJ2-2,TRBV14,ASSGDGELF
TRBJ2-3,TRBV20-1,SARDPTGSTDTQY
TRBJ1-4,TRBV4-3,ASSQVGAGLPNEKLF
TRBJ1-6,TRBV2,ASDGVPRQSPLH
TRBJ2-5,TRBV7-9,ASRPGSGQEAQY
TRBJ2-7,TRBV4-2,ASSQDHRLAGGQHEQY
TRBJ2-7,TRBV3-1,ASSQAGTYEQY
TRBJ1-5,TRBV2,ASSPPGRANQPQH
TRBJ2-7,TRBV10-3,AISEARVAEQY
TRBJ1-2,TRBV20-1,SARVDSGDGYT
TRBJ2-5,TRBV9,ASSVEVLAGRETQY
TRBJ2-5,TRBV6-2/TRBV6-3,AISFTGQTQY